The 18 T cell receptor beta chains reported below all come from one sample, sequenced in a study of T cell changes during pregnancy in multiple sclerosis. The table came from immunoSEQ multiplex PCR; TCRdb's copy has only in-frame clones and leaves some out. This table has tens of thousands of clones, 85% to 95% appearing once. The input for sequencing was peripheral blood, taken after pregnancy. The receptors here all came from a female donor with multiple sclerosis, enrolled in a pregnancy study.

The chain's CDR3 is CASSAKLSSGNTIYF. CDR3 coding DNA: TGTGCCAGCAGTGCAAAATTGAGCTCTGGAAACACCATATATTTT. J is TRBJ1-3 and V is TRBV28; D unclear. The CDR3 covers 15 residues. The V gene's germline CDR1 is MDHEN and CDR2 SYDVKM. V was trimmed by 5 bases and J by 0 bases, leaving 11 bases between them.

The V call is TRBV5-1, the J call TRBJ2-2; 15 bases are shared with TRBD2. The CDR3 runs to 21 residues. Trimming at V came to 0 bases and at J to 0 bases, leaving 9 bases not matched to a gene. Per germline, CDR1 SGHRS and CDR2 YFSETQ. The CDR3 nucleotides read TGCGCCAGCAGCTTGGATTTTCGGGGACTAGCGGGAGGAACGAACACCGGGGAGCTGTTTTTT. Translated, it gives CASSLDFRGLAGGTNTGELFF.

This rearrangement joins TRBV7-3 to TRBJ2-5, with TRBD1 as a possible D gene (7 bases). Germline V lookup: CDR1 SGHTA, CDR2 FQGTGA. The CDR3 is 12 amino acids. With 5 bases removed from V and 8 bases from J, the gap between germline ends came to 12 bases. The DNA of the CDR3 is TGTGCCAGCAGCGACCAGGGGGGAACCCAGTACTTC. It is translated as CASSDQGGTQYF.

This chain joins TRBV6-5 and TRBJ2-5; 7 bases align to TRBD2. V lost 7 bases to trimming and J lost 3 bases; unmatched junction nucleotides: 8. CDR1 and CDR2 from the germline V gene are MNHEY and SVGAGI. The CDR3 spans 14 residues. The DNA for the CDR3 is TGTGCCAGCACGCGGGGAGGGCCGGAAGAGACCCAGTACTTC. Its protein product is CASTRGGPEETQYF.

This chain uses TRBV28 with TRBJ2-7; 8 positions agree with TRBD1. The trim removed 5 bases at V and 3 bases at J, leaving 6 bases unmatched. The CDR3 is 14 amino acids. Per germline, CDR1 MDHEN and CDR2 SYDVKM. The DNA for the CDR3 is TGTGCCAGCAGTCCGGGACAGGTCGTCTACGAGCAGTACTTC. Protein: CASSPGQVVYEQYF.

J is TRBJ2-1 and V is TRBV9; D is uncertain. Trimming pared 1 base from V and 7 bases from J, leaving 18 bases between. The length of the CDR3 is 16 residues. Germline V gives CDR1 SGDLS, CDR2 YYNGEE. As DNA, the CDR3 is TGTGCCAGCAGCGTAACCCCCACACCCCCCTCGAATGAGCAGTTCTTC. It encodes CASSVTPTPPSNEQFF.

The chain is built from TRBV5-4 and TRBJ2-5; TRBD1 matches at 9 bases. In germline, CDR1 is SGHNT, CDR2 YYREEE (reference sequence). The junction had 9 bases not matched to a gene; V was cut back by 4 bases and J by 5 bases. CDR3 length: 15 residues. The CDR3 DNA reads as TGTGCCAGCAGCCCAACGGACAGGGGCGGTGAGACCCAGTACTTC. This codes for CASSPTDRGGETQYF.

This rearrangement joins TRBV21-1 to TRBJ1-1. TRBV21-1 is a known pseudogene. This CDR3 contains 15 residues. CDR3 bases: TGTGCTTCCAGCGGGAGTGGGCTTTTGAACACTGAAGCTTTCTTT. This sequence encodes CASSGSGLLNTEAFF.

The gene calls are TRBV6-5 and TRBJ2-1, with D possibly being TRBD1 (6 bases). This CDR3 is built from 13 residues. The V and J ends lost 6 bases and 12 bases respectively, with 18 bases between them. Germline-derived CDR1 and CDR2 are MNHEY and SVGAGI. The CDR3 bases are TGTGCCAGCAGGCCTACAACCCAGGGGCGGCAGTTCTTC. It is translated as CASRPTTQGRQFF.

V usage is TRBV10-2 and J usage is TRBJ2-7; 13 nucleotides align to TRBD2. CDR1 WSHSY and CDR2 SAAADI come from the germline V gene. With 6 bases clipped from V and 7 bases from J, the junction kept 6 bases outside the gene matches. This CDR3 region has 14 residues. The CDR3: CASRGTSGTGEQYF. The CDR3, as DNA: TGCGCCAGCAGGGGGACTAGCGGGACGGGAGAGCAGTACTTC.

This clone was recorded a few times. This chain uses TRBV10-3 with TRBJ2-1; 9 bases are a match to TRBD1. The CDR3 runs to 14 residues. V trimming: 5 bases; J trimming: 8 bases; junction bases outside the gene matches: 7. Per the germline V gene, CDR1 is ENHRY and CDR2 is SYGVKD. CDR3 loop: CAISRNTGGDEQFF. The CDR3 DNA reads as TGTGCCATCAGTAGAAATACAGGGGGCGATGAGCAGTTCTTC.

CDR3 amino acids: CSVAALREPHGYTF. Here the CDR3 DNA reads TGCAGCGTTGCCGCCTTGAGGGAGCCCCATGGCTACACCTTC. The V and J genes are TRBV29-1 and TRBJ1-2; D is ambiguous. CDR3 size: 14 residues. From germline, CDR1 is SQVTM and CDR2 ANQGSEA. Trimming removed 4 bases at V and 6 bases at J, with 18 bases between. The full variable domain, rest sourced from reference TRBV29-1 and TRBJ1-2, is SAVISQKPSRDICQRGTSLTIQCQVDSQVTMMFWYRQQPGQSLTLIATANQGSEATYESGFVIDKFPISRPNLTFSTLTVSNMSPEDSSIYLCSVAALREPHGYTFGSGTRLTVV.

The gene calls are TRBV11-3 and TRBJ2-6; the match to TRBD1 covers 7 bases. Germline V lookup: CDR1 SGHNT, CDR2 YENEEA. The CDR3 consists of 16 residues. V was clipped by 4 bases and J by 2 bases; unmatched bases: 5. The CDR3 DNA follows: TGTGCCAGCAGCTCCCCAGGGGGAACTGGGGCCAACGTCCTGACTTTC. Protein: CASSSPGGTGANVLTF.

The J gene is TRBJ2-6, the V gene TRBV28, with 8 nucleotides matching TRBD1. Trimming cost V 3 bases and J 1 base; bases outside gene matches: 8. The CDR3 totals 18 residues. Germline CDR1 is MDHEN and CDR2 is SYDVKM. CDR3 protein: CASSFLGQGVSGANVLTF. The CDR3 DNA is TGTGCCAGCAGTTTTTTAGGACAGGGCGTTTCTGGGGCCAACGTCCTGACTTTC.

V gene TRBV28 combines with J gene TRBJ1-5; D is unclear. CDR1 is MDHEN, CDR2 SYDVKM, per germline. The CDR3 length is 14 residues. Trimming removed 7 bases from V and 3 bases from J, with 13 bases in between. CDR3 in amino acids: CASTRERYNQPQHF. The CDR3 DNA reads TGTGCCAGCACCCGGGAGAGATACAATCAGCCCCAGCATTTT.

The chain recombines TRBV30 with TRBJ1-2, with D perhaps TRBD1 (6 bases). Trimming shortened V by 1 base and J by 4 bases, and 16 bases separated the two germline ends. This CDR3 has 15 residues. From germline, CDR1 is GTSNPN and CDR2 SVGIG (reference sequence). CDR3 nucleotide sequence: TGTGCCTGGAGTGGGGTGGGGGCCCATGGCTATGGCTACACCTTC. Its translation is CAWSGVGAHGYGYTF.

V usage is TRBV19 and J usage is TRBJ2-3; possible D gene TRBD2, 5 bases. There are 14 residues in the CDR3. Germline values: CDR1 LNHDA, CDR2 SQIVND (reference sequence). The V and J ends lost 3 bases and 2 bases respectively, with 9 bases between them. The CDR3 coding sequence is TGTGCCAGTAGTATCAAGGGAGACACAGATACGCAGTATTTT. It is translated as CASSIKGDTDTQYF.

This sequence joins TRBV11-3 and TRBJ1-1; the D gene is possibly TRBD1 (5 bases). The CDR3 has 14 amino acids. The germline V and J ends were trimmed by 5 bases and 1 base, with 11 bases remaining between them. Germline CDR1 SGHNT, CDR2 YENEEA. Written as DNA, the CDR3 is TGTGCCAGCAGCCCGGGGGGGAAGAACACTGAAGCTTTCTTT. It codes for CASSPGGKNTEAFF. Supplemented by reference TRBV11-3 and TRBJ1-1, the full variable domain reads EAGVVQSPRYKIIEKKQPVAFWCNPISGHNTLYWYLQNLGQGPELLIRYENEEAVDDSQLPKDRFSAERLKGVDSTLKIQPAELGDSAVYLCASSPGGKNTEAFFGQGTRLTVV.